This T cell receptor beta chain came from a study of shared clonotypes between healthy human individuals. Replicate sorted-subset PCRs were loaded with around 200 ng DNA, 31,000 or so T cell genomes. Libraries were prepared by immunoSEQ multiplex PCR; TCRdb keeps only in-frame clonotypes and omits some of them. The sample yields approximately 740,000 clones, around 92% seen once. This clone was picked up a small number of times. As yet, its antigen is unknown. Naive CD8 cells lacked CD45RO, underwent positive selection for CCR7 and left out terminally differentiated effector memory CD45RA+ cells. The study's findings and limits: About 4.5% of naive CD4 clonotypes were common to a few donors. Sample collection involved blood only; tissue repertoires are likely different. Lower generation probabilities were found for non-shared clonotypes than for those shared by all four donors.

Trimming cost V 3 bases and J 0 bases; bases outside gene matches: 5. The CDR3 is 15 residues long. Germline V CDR1 and CDR2: SGDLS, YYNGEE. Sequenced material: naive CD8+ T cells sorted from blood. The sequence came from a man aged 25 to 40 in good health. The genes are TRBV9 and TRBJ1-2; the match to TRBD1 covers 7 bases. CDR3 coding DNA: TGTGCCAGCAGCGATGGGACAGCTGCTAACTATGGCTACACCTTC. Translation gives CASSDGTAANYGYTF.